This T cell receptor (beta chain) was sequenced during a study of blood T cell repertoires in COVID-19 (dated by TCRdb to 2018 to 2020). The study in broad terms: The collaborator samples originated in the United States, Italy and Spain and spanned the acute and convalescent phases of COVID-19. A freely available public database, intended as a resource for researchers studying the immune response to SARS-CoV-2, is where the repertoires were released. The samples were drawn from the first 160 participants of the ongoing ImmuneRACE study and from 1,200 or so subjects provided by 6 global collaborators. The material from the prospective study consisted of cDNA or gDNA derived from T cells, B-cell-depleted T cells, or PBMCs. Nearly every sample came with metadata listing a de-identified subject ID, COVID-19 status, age in years and sex. The dataset comprised deeply sampled blood TCRbeta repertoires from subjects exposed to, actively infected with, or recovered from COVID-19. HLA class I and class II types, where available, came from metadata supplied by the sample provider rather than from assay-based typing.

Worth noting for this clone: The antigen it binds to is not known. No much larger clone exists at a distance of one base, and base qualities are not known.

TCRbeta CDR3 regions were amplified from genomic DNA by means of the immunoSEQ Assay, a bias-controlled multiplex PCR. Processing in the source paper ran as follows. The number of nucleated cells in each sample was estimated by amplification of reference gene primers within the assay. To quantify the absolute abundance of each unique TCRbeta CDR3 rearrangement, sequence reads were collapsed and filtered. Productive Simpson clonality was computed per sample as the square root of Simpson's diversity index over productive rearrangements. Sourced from immuneACCESS, this table was stored by TCRdb with only in-frame sequences that have V and J called. A share of the clones is absent; for the studies checked, an unresolved V gene accounts for under half, and the remainder has no known explanation. V and J calls and clone size are copied from that table; D and trimming were computed from the DNA. This sample has fewer than 500,000 clones in its table, and around 91% of those were observed once. The ten largest clones capture 1.1% of the sample.

CDR1 and CDR2 (PRHDT, FYEKMQ) derive from the germline V gene (reference sequence). From the cysteine up to the phenylalanine, the CDR3 has a length of 14 residues. Only the CDR3 part of the read is kept: 42 bases, read in frame from the first base. The germline ends are 8 bases apart after V is trimmed by 0 bases and J by 3 bases. In the prospective study, participants were about 18 to 95 years old, resided in about two dozen geographic areas of the United States, and were enrolled through a virtual design. In the prospective study, cohorts were assigned on the basis of participant-reported clinical history obtained from a screening survey and a study questionnaire. Recovered participants in ImmuneRACE Cohort 3 were defined as having two consecutive negative NP/OP PCR tests, clearance from a healthcare professional, or resolution of symptoms. In the prospective study, whole blood, serum and a nasopharyngeal or oropharyngeal swab were collected from each participant by mobile phlebotomists. Additional blood draws and questionnaires over a 2-month period could optionally be provided by prospective study participants. Prospective study blood samples were shipped either frozen or at room temperature before DNA extraction.

Summary of the overall study and its limitations: The quantity of clinical and demographic metadata differed by source and by participant and was supplied without curation.

The source material was PBMCs or T cells enriched from blood (not recorded which). This TCR derives from a man younger than 45 who had recovered from COVID-19. Recombination linked TRBV13 to TRBJ1-1, with an unclear D gene assignment. CDR3 protein: CASSLGQWDTEAFF. The DNA sequence reads TGTGCCAGCAGCTTAGGACAGTGGGACACTGAAGCTTTCTTT.